The rows below give T cell receptor beta chains drawn from one sample of a study of molecular identifiers for immune sequencing clone quantification. One entry per CDR3 protein results from TCRdb running MiXCR on the PCR reads. The sample lists some 11,000 distinct CDR3 sequences; around 15% were seen once. Material for sequencing was naive CD8+ T cells from blood, with Jurkat cell RNA spiked in. The receptor set was obtained from a human donor in good health. Some libraries in this study had Jurkat cell RNA spiked in. Both conserved end residues are part of each CDR3. The D gene is left open where the match is weak. Size is stated for part of the rows, as once, few or many counts, or as a class when the clone is expanded.

TGCGCCAGCAGTGGGGGGGGCAGGGAAGCCAAAAACATTCAGTACTTC CASSGGGREAKNIQYF TRBV5-1 many . TRBJ2-4
TGTGCCAGCAGATGCATCGAGGGAGAAGCCAAAAACATTCAGTACTTC CASRCIEGEAKNIQYF TRBV21-1 medium-sized . TRBJ2-4
TGTGCCAGCATTGCGGCAGACCGAAGCAACACCGGGGAGCTGTTTTTT CASIAADRSNTGELFF TRBV6-6 medium-sized . TRBJ2-2
TGTGCCAGCAGTGCTCCCCCGGGACTAGCGGGAGGCTACGAGCAGTACTTC CASSAPPGLAGGYEQYF TRBV6-1 medium-sized TRBD2 TRBJ2-7
TGCGCCAGCAGCCAAGGCGGGACCACCTACGAGCAGTACTTC CASSQGGTTYEQYF TRBV4-1 many . TRBJ2-7
TGCGCCAGCAGCCAAGGAGCGGGAGGGCCAATCTACGAGCAGTACTTC CASSQGAGGPIYEQYF TRBV4-3 . TRBD2 TRBJ2-7
TGTGCCAGCAGCGACAGGCCCGGCGGGAGGGCCCAAGAGACCCAGTACTTC CASSDRPGGRAQETQYF TRBV7-9 medium-sized TRBD2 TRBJ2-5
TGTGCCAGCACAGGAAGGACAGGGGGCTTCTACGAGCAGTACTTC CASTGRTGGFYEQYF TRBV25-1 medium-sized TRBD1 TRBJ2-7
TGTGCCAGCAGTTTAGAGGGGGAGGTACTAGCGGAAACCTACGAGCAGTACTTC CASSLEGEVLAETYEQYF TRBV27 many TRBD2 TRBJ2-7
TGCAGTGCTAGAGGGTCCGGGGGTGCGGGGTACTACGAGCAGTACTTC CSARGSGGAGYYEQYF TRBV20-1 . . TRBJ2-7
TGTGCCAGCAGCCTCGTAACGGGACAGGCAAAGTACGAGCAGTACTTC CASSLVTGQAKYEQYF TRBV5-5 many TRBD1 TRBJ2-7
TGTGCCAGCAGTTCGGGACTAGCGTTAGATACGCAGTATTTT CASSSGLALDTQYF TRBV27 many TRBD2 TRBJ2-3
TGTGCCAGCAGCGTTACAGGGGGCGCCGCCGAAGCTTTCTTT CASSVTGGAAEAFF TRBV7-2 medium-sized TRBD1 TRBJ1-1
TGTGCCATCAGTGACTCCCTGGACCGGATTAGCGCAGATACGCAGTATTTT CAISDSLDRISADTQYF TRBV10-3 medium-sized . TRBJ2-3
TGTGCCAGCAGTAGCAGCGGGACCTACGAGCAGTACTTC CASSSSGTYEQYF TRBV14 many TRBD2 TRBJ2-7
TGCGCCACCGGCAGAGATGACAGCCGCCCGGCGGATACGCAGTATTTT CATGRDDSRPADTQYF TRBV15 . . TRBJ2-3
TGTGCCGGTCGGACAGCGAACACCGGGGAGCTGTTTTTT CAGRTANTGELFF TRBV11-3 many . TRBJ2-2
TGTGCCAGCAGCTTAGATCCGGGGGCTACCAGGCCTGGGGCCAACGTCCTGACTTTC CASSLDPGATRPGANVLTF TRBV7-9 medium-sized . TRBJ2-6
TGTGCCAGCAGCCTAGAAGGTGAGCAGTTCTTC CASSLEGEQFF TRBV13 many . TRBJ2-1
TGTGCCAGCAGCGTAGGGACAGGGGTTTGGGAGCAGTACTTC CASSVGTGVWEQYF TRBV9 many TRBD1 TRBJ2-7
TGTGCCAGCAGCTCCGGACCATCGGGACGGCAGTACTTC CASSSGPSGRQYF TRBV7-9 medium-sized . TRBJ2-7
TGTGCCAGTAGCCGGGAGGAGGGGCCTTATGGCTACACCTTC CASSREEGPYGYTF TRBV19 . . TRBJ1-2
TGTGCCAGCAGCTTAGCGATTTGGGGCGGGAGGGTAAGAAATGAGCAGTTCTTC CASSLAIWGGRVRNEQFF TRBV7-8 . TRBD2 TRBJ2-1
TGCGCCAGCAGCTGGACATCATCTCAAGAGCAGTACTTC CASSWTSSQEQYF TRBV5-1 once . TRBJ2-7
TGTGCCAGCTCGCGGACAGGTCATGTCCCCAATCAGCCCCAGCATTTT CASSRTGHVPNQPQHF TRBV18 medium-sized TRBD1 TRBJ1-5
TGTGCCAGTAAACAGGGGGCCACTGAAGCTTTCTTT CASKQGATEAFF TRBV19 medium-sized TRBD1 TRBJ1-1
TGTGCCTGGAGTCCAGGGATAGCCGGTCACACTGAAGCTTTCTTT CAWSPGIAGHTEAFF TRBV30 many . TRBJ1-1
TGCGCCAGCAGCCAAGAGGTTCCAGGGGCTCTAACAGATACGCAGTATTTT CASSQEVPGALTDTQYF TRBV4-1 medium-sized . TRBJ2-3
TGTGCCAGCAGCCCCCATGGACAGGGTGAAGCTTTCTTT CASSPHGQGEAFF TRBV9 medium-sized TRBD1 TRBJ1-1
TGTGCCAGCAGTTTGGGACAGGGGTTTCGCACTGAAGCTTTCTTT CASSLGQGFRTEAFF TRBV27 medium-sized TRBD1 TRBJ1-1
TGTGCCAGCAGTGAACCCCGGTCCCACAAAGAGACCCAGTACTTC CASSEPRSHKETQYF TRBV2 medium-sized . TRBJ2-5
TGCAGCGTTGATAGGGCGGGAAACACCGGGGAGCTGTTTTTT CSVDRAGNTGELFF TRBV29-1 many . TRBJ2-2
TGTGCCAGCAGGGGAGCGGGAGGGCTTGCAGATACGCAGTATTTT CASRGAGGLADTQYF TRBV2 few TRBD2 TRBJ2-3
TGTGCCAGCAGCTTAAGGACTAGCGGGCCTCTCGCGGATACGCAGTATTTT CASSLRTSGPLADTQYF TRBV7-2 medium-sized TRBD2 TRBJ2-3
TGTGTCAGTAGTAACGGCCCTAATTCGTTCTTC CVSSNGPNSFF TRBV19 . . TRBJ2-1
TGCAGTGCTAGACCCCTCCTACCGACTACTCCCAATTCCTACAATGAGCAGCTCTTC CSARPLLPTTPNSYNEQLF TRBV20-1 . . TRBJ2-1
TGTGCCAGCAGGCAGACGGGAAGCTCCTACGAGCAGTACTTC CASRQTGSSYEQYF TRBV2 few . TRBJ2-7
TGTGCCAGCAGCTTGGTTAACGGGGAGCTGTTTTTT CASSLVNGELFF TRBV5-6 few . TRBJ2-2
TGCAGCGTTGAAGATCTGACAGCGCCGGTCGGCGGCTACACCTTC CSVEDLTAPVGGYTF TRBV29-1 many . TRBJ1-2
TGTGCCAGCAGCCTGACCGGGACAGGGGTCTACGAGCAGTACTTC CASSLTGTGVYEQYF TRBV27 many TRBD1 TRBJ2-7
TGTGCCAGCAACCGGGGCGGGAGGAGCGATGAGCAGTTCTTC CASNRGGRSDEQFF TRBV21-1 few . TRBJ2-1
TGTGCCAGCAGCCAAACCTTAGGTCCTTACGAGCAGTACTTC CASSQTLGPYEQYF TRBV11-3 . . TRBJ2-7
TGTGCCAGTAGTATAGGGGTAGCGGGAAACTCCGGGGAGCTGTTTTTT CASSIGVAGNSGELFF TRBV19 few TRBD2 TRBJ2-2
TGTGCCAGCAGCCCTGGGACCAGGGCCTACAATGAGCAGTTCTTC CASSPGTRAYNEQFF TRBV13 . . TRBJ2-1
TGTGCCAGCAGTTCAACGGGCCTCGGGTGGGATACGCAGTATTTT CASSSTGLGWDTQYF TRBV6-5 . . TRBJ2-3
TGCAGCGGGAGGGGAACCAACAACTACGAGCAGTACTTC CSGRGTNNYEQYF TRBV29-1 few . TRBJ2-7
TGCGCCAGCAGCCCGAGGACTAGCGGGGCTACCTACGAGCAGTACTTC CASSPRTSGATYEQYF TRBV4-1 medium-sized TRBD2 TRBJ2-7
TGTGCCAGCAGTTTAAGGGACAGGGCAGCAGATACGCAGTATTTT CASSLRDRAADTQYF TRBV27 many TRBD1 TRBJ2-3
TGTGCCACCAGCAGAGATTTTCCGGGACAGACTAGCCGGGATGAGCAGTTCTTC CATSRDFPGQTSRDEQFF TRBV15 many . TRBJ2-1
TGCAGTGCTAGAGACCTAGCGGGAGGGCCCCACGAGCAGTACTTC CSARDLAGGPHEQYF TRBV20-1 medium-sized TRBD2 TRBJ2-7
TGTGCCAGCAGCCCGGACAGGGTAAATCCCCAAGAGACCCAGTACTTC CASSPDRVNPQETQYF TRBV13 . TRBD1 TRBJ2-5
TGCAGCGTTGAAGATCAGGGGTGGAGCACAGATACGCAGTATTTT CSVEDQGWSTDTQYF TRBV29-1 medium-sized . TRBJ2-3
TGTGCCAGCAGCCTACGAGTCGGGGAGGAGCAGTTCTTC CASSLRVGEEQFF TRBV7-6 medium-sized . TRBJ2-1
TGTGCCAGCAGCCCCGGGACTAGCGGGAGCTGGGGTAACGAGCAGTACTTC CASSPGTSGSWGNEQYF TRBV7-2 medium-sized TRBD2 TRBJ2-7
TGTGCCAGCAGCTCTCTCGCCGGGACAGTTTTGAACACTGAAGCTTTCTTT CASSSLAGTVLNTEAFF TRBV7-9 medium-sized TRBD1 TRBJ1-1
TGTGCCAGCAGTTTAAGCGGTGGGACTAGCAGCTCCGAGCAGTACTTC CASSLSGGTSSSEQYF TRBV28 medium-sized TRBD2 TRBJ2-7
TGTGCCAGCAGTCAGGACAGGAGTCAAGAGACCCAGTACTTC CASSQDRSQETQYF TRBV27 . TRBD1 TRBJ2-5
TGTGCCAGCAGCTTAGTACCCTACGAGCAGTACTTC CASSLVPYEQYF TRBV7-2 medium-sized . TRBJ2-7
TGTGCCAGCAGCCAGGGACTAGCGGGAGGGTTATCAGATACGCAGTATTTT CASSQGLAGGLSDTQYF TRBV7-6 medium-sized TRBD2 TRBJ2-3